The T cell receptor (beta chain) described here comes from a study of shared clonotypes between healthy human individuals. Study details: Donors were a couple of women and three men aged 18 to 49.

The deep-level immunoSEQ assay was used. Replicate PCRs run on sorted subsets employed approximately 0.2 ug DNA, around 31,000 T cell genomes. Sequencing used immunoSEQ multiplex PCR; TCRdb keeps in-frame clones, though not all of them. The table shows more than 2 million clones, with nearly 97% occurring only once. The CDR3 is 15 residues long. Germline assignment: CDR1 MNHEY and CDR2 SMNVEV (reference sequence). Losses at the gene ends were 5 bases for V and 6 bases for J; bases not matched to a gene: 7. The study, taken as a whole, reports: Incompleteness in sorted-subset sequencing, despite large depth, was shown by rarefaction.

This clone was counted once. Its antigen remains unknown. The TCR originated in a young man in good health. The sequenced material came from naive CD4+ T cells sorted from blood. Subset described: CD45RA+ positively selected. This chain uses TRBV27 with TRBJ2-5, with TRBD1 matching over 12 bases. The CDR3 nucleotides read TGTGCCAGCAGTCCAGGGACAGGGGGCTCGAAGACCCAGTACTTC. Protein: CASSPGTGGSKTQYF.